Listed below are T cell receptor beta chains from one sample, sequenced in a study of beta chain features in type 1 diabetes. The method was immunoSEQ multiplex PCR; TCRdb's version includes in-frame clones alone and lacks a portion of them. The sample lists some 350,000 clones, over 8.5% occurring once. Material: central memory CD4+ T cells from blood. The origin of the receptors is a man under 40 with type 1 diabetes. Both conserved end residues are part of each CDR3. Each record gives: D gene, J gene, CDR3 length, V gene, clone size, CDR3 protein, CDR3 DNA. A D gene is named only where the DNA matches it firmly. Clone size is given for some rows only: seen once, a few or many times, or a class if the clone is expanded.

>.|TRBJ1-2|11|TRBV5-6|few
CASSLYRDTNF
TGTGCCAGCAGCCTGTACCGGGACACCAATTTC
>.|TRBJ2-5|17|TRBV7-8|.
CASSLLGPGIVKETQYF
TGTGCCAGCAGCTTATTAGGGCCGGGCATAGTGAAAGAGACCCAGTACTTC
>TRBD2|TRBJ2-2|15|TRBV7-2|few
CASSKLAGGTGELFF
TGTGCCAGCAGCAAACTAGCGGGGGGCACCGGGGAGCTGTTTTTT
>.|TRBJ1-1|14|TRBV5-1|.
CASSFDGENTEAFF
TGCGCCAGCAGCTTTGATGGGGAAAACACTGAAGCTTTCTTT
>TRBD2|TRBJ2-7|15|TRBV6-5|few
CASSYLAGGPSEQYF
TGTGCCAGCAGTTATTTAGCGGGAGGGCCCAGCGAGCAGTACTTC
>.|TRBJ2-3|16|TRBV7-2|many
CASTRGVGVSTDTQYF
TGTGCCAGCACCAGGGGGGTCGGCGTTAGCACAGATACGCAGTATTTT
>TRBD2|TRBJ2-7|13|TRBV5-4|.
CASRTSGSGEQYF
TGTGCCAGCAGGACTAGCGGCTCGGGCGAGCAGTACTTC
>.|TRBJ1-1|11|TRBV5-1|few
CASSINNEAFF
TGCGCCAGCAGCATAAACAATGAAGCTTTCTTT
>.|TRBJ2-3|12|TRBV28|few
CASAPGRDTQYF
TGTGCCAGCGCACCCGGGCGGGATACGCAGTATTTT
>TRBD1|TRBJ2-7|15|TRBV6-5|.
CASSLTGVGSYEQYF
TGTGCCAGCAGTCTGACAGGGGTGGGGTCCTACGAGCAGTACTTC
>.|TRBJ1-6|15|TRBV18|few
CASSRSQGQNSPLHF
TGTGCCAGCTCACGATCGCAAGGACAGAATTCACCCCTCCACTTT
>TRBD1|TRBJ2-7|13|TRBV11-3|few
CASSSSGTGIPYF
TGTGCCAGCAGCTCATCCGGGACAGGGATCCCGTACTTC
>.|TRBJ2-7|13|TRBV19|.
CATTAGRSYEQYF
TGTGCCACCACTGCGGGGCGTTCCTACGAGCAGTACTTC
>TRBD1|TRBJ1-2|14|TRBV28|.
CASTRTGFDYGYTF
TGTGCCAGCACCAGGACAGGGTTTGATTATGGCTACACCTTC
>TRBD2|TRBJ2-7|17|TRBV27|.
CASSLVLFLAGDYEQYF
TGTGCCAGCAGTTTGGTACTCTTCCTAGCGGGAGACTACGAGCAGTACTTC
>TRBD2|TRBJ2-7|15|TRBV7-9|.
CASSPPTSGNYEQYF
TGTGCCAGCAGCCCCCCGACTAGCGGGAACTACGAGCAGTACTTC
>.|TRBJ2-2|16|TRBV2|many
CASSEMRPPNTGELFF
TGTGCCAGCAGTGAGATGCGGCCCCCGAACACCGGGGAGCTGTTTTTT
>.|TRBJ2-5|14|TRBV2|.
CASSEAGRDGTQYF
TGTGCCAGCAGTGAAGCCGGCAGGGATGGGACCCAGTACTTC
>.|TRBJ2-1|13|TRBV6-1|few
CASSASRTSQQFF
TGTGCCAGCAGTGCTTCTAGGACATCCCAGCAGTTCTTC
>.|TRBJ2-4|13|TRBV6-1|.
CASSKTGTDIQYF
TGTGCCAGCAGTAAGACCGGGACGGACATTCAGTACTTC
>.|TRBJ2-7|13|TRBV11-2|few
CASSFQISYEQYF
TGTGCCAGCAGCTTCCAGATTTCCTACGAGCAGTACTTC
>.|TRBJ1-3|16|TRBV7-8|.
CASSLAGRTAGNTIYF
TGTGCCAGCAGCTTAGCGGGTCGAACAGCTGGAAACACCATATATTTT
>TRBD2|TRBJ2-6|15|TRBV18|few
CASSRGVSGANVLTF
TGTGCCAGCTCCCGGGGGGTCTCTGGGGCCAACGTCCTGACTTTC
>.|TRBJ2-5|13|TRBV5-1|few
CASSTGVSETQYF
TGCGCCAGCAGCACCGGAGTTTCGGAGACCCAGTACTTC
>.|TRBJ1-1|13|TRBV5-1|few
CASSRWETAEAFF
TGCGCCAGCAGCCGATGGGAGACAGCTGAAGCTTTCTTT
>.|TRBJ1-2|13|TRBV5-1|few
CASSFGSDYGYTF
TGCGCCAGCAGCTTTGGCTCGGACTATGGCTACACCTTC
>.|TRBJ1-3|12|TRBV28|many
CASKVSGNTIYF
TGTGCCAGCAAGGTCTCTGGAAACACCATATATTTT
>.|TRBJ1-1|14|TRBV5-1|few
CASSLQERRTEAFF
TGCGCCAGCAGCTTACAGGAGAGGAGGACTGAAGCTTTCTTT
>TRBD2|TRBJ2-1|13|TRBV19|few
CASRTSGSAEQFF
TGTGCCAGTAGGACTAGCGGGAGCGCTGAGCAGTTCTTC
>TRBD1|TRBJ1-1|13|TRBV2|few
CASSGTGFTEAFF
TGTGCCAGCAGTGGGACAGGGTTCACTGAAGCTTTCTTT
>.|TRBJ2-5|14|TRBV5-1|.
CASSAGNMEETQYF
TGCGCCAGCAGCGCCGGGAATATGGAAGAGACCCAGTACTTC
>.|TRBJ2-5|13|TRBV19|.
CASSIGLQETQYF
TGTGCCAGTAGTATCGGCCTACAAGAGACCCAGTACTTC
>.|TRBJ1-5|15|TRBV7-2|few
CASSVSGSAEGPQHF
TGTGCCAGCAGCGTAAGCGGATCTGCCGAGGGGCCCCAGCATTTT
>TRBD2|TRBJ2-1|18|TRBV5-4|few
CASTNGGLAGGLHNEQFF
TGTGCCAGCACCAATGGGGGACTAGCGGGAGGGCTACACAATGAGCAGTTCTTC
>.|TRBJ1-2|14|TRBV19|.
CASSIDRGRDGYTF
TGTGCCAGTAGTATAGACAGGGGAAGGGATGGCTACACCTTC
>TRBD1|TRBJ1-5|16|TRBV2|few
CASSSGQGARNQPQHF
TGTGCCAGCAGTTCGGGACAGGGGGCACGGAATCAGCCCCAGCATTTT
>TRBD1|TRBJ1-2|15|TRBV7-9|many
CASSLDRGRNYGYTF
TGTGCCAGCAGCCTCGACAGGGGGCGGAACTATGGCTACACCTTC
>TRBD2|TRBJ2-2|17|TRBV18|.
CASSPPLAGGSTGELFF
TGTGCCAGCTCACCACCACTAGCGGGAGGCTCCACCGGGGAGCTGTTTTTT
>.|TRBJ2-7|11|TRBV10-3|few
CAISEAYEQYF
TGTGCCATCAGTGAGGCATACGAGCAGTACTTC
>.|TRBJ2-2|15|TRBV5-8|few
CASRSGQPNTGELFF
TGTGCCAGCAGGTCAGGGCAGCCTAACACCGGGGAGCTGTTTTTT
>TRBD2|TRBJ2-3|14|TRBV6-5|few
CASRTAGSTDTQYF
TGTGCCAGCAGGACAGCGGGAAGCACAGATACGCAGTATTTT
>.|TRBJ2-1|12|TRBV5-1|many
CASSFRGNEQFF
TGCGCCAGCAGCTTCAGGGGAAATGAGCAGTTCTTC
>.|TRBJ2-3|17|TRBV10-3|few
CAIRGQGPGKSTDTQYF
TGTGCCATCCGAGGGCAGGGCCCGGGGAAAAGCACAGATACGCAGTATTTT
>.|TRBJ2-1|16|TRBV5-4|few
CASSVGELVLGNEQFF
TGTGCCAGCAGCGTGGGGGAACTAGTTCTTGGCAATGAGCAGTTCTTC
>.|TRBJ2-3|16|TRBV7-6|few
CASSPRTTSSTDTQYF
TGTGCCAGCAGCCCCCGGACCACCTCTAGCACAGATACGCAGTATTTT
>.|TRBJ2-7|13|TRBV7-2|.
CASSLEPNNEQYF
TGTGCCAGCAGCTTAGAGCCCAACAACGAGCAGTACTTC
>TRBD2|TRBJ2-1|16|TRBV5-1|.
CASSPAYLAGANEQFF
TGCGCCAGCAGCCCCGCATACTTAGCGGGAGCTAATGAGCAGTTCTTC
>.|TRBJ2-1|13|TRBV7-2|few
CASSSTLYNEQFF
TGTGCCAGCAGCTCCACCCTGTACAATGAGCAGTTCTTC
>TRBD2|TRBJ2-2|16|TRBV19|few
CASSPQAGGNTGELFF
TGTGCCAGTAGTCCACAAGCGGGAGGAAACACCGGGGAGCTGTTTTTT
>.|TRBJ2-6|15|TRBV29-1|many
CSVALGESGANVLTF
TGCAGCGTTGCCCTCGGGGAGTCCGGGGCCAACGTCCTGACTTTC
>TRBD2|TRBJ2-7|18|TRBV7-9|.
CASSPRFGLAGLSYEQYF
TGTGCCAGCAGCCCCCGGTTCGGACTAGCGGGGCTCTCCTACGAGCAGTACTTC
>.|TRBJ2-1|16|TRBV9|many
CASSVLDSVSYNEQFF
TGTGCCAGCAGCGTGCTAGACTCAGTCTCCTACAATGAGCAGTTCTTC
>.|TRBJ1-1|12|TRBV7-9|many
CASSFRDTEAFF
TGTGCCAGCAGCTTCCGGGACACTGAAGCTTTCTTT
>.|TRBJ1-5|15|TRBV11-1|.
CASSPRGGGNQPQHF
TGTGCCAGCAGCCCCCGAGGGGGGGGCAATCAGCCCCAGCATTTT
>.|TRBJ2-7|15|TRBV27|.
CASSFQGNGYYEQYF
TGTGCCAGCAGTTTCCAGGGAAATGGGTACTACGAGCAGTACTTC
>.|TRBJ2-7|13|TRBV7-2|.
CASSLAPLGGQYF
TGTGCCAGCAGCTTAGCCCCCCTGGGCGGGCAGTACTTC
>TRBD1|TRBJ2-7|18|TRBV25-1|few
CGRRGDRGIAGSSYEQYF
TGTGGCAGGCGGGGGGACAGGGGGATAGCGGGGAGCTCCTACGAGCAGTACTTC
>.|TRBJ2-4|14|TRBV9|.
CASSLSGVENIQYF
TGTGCCAGCAGCCTCTCCGGGGTGGAAAACATTCAGTACTTC
>.|TRBJ1-3|16|TRBV28|many
CASSFRGSPWGNTIYF
TGTGCCAGCAGTTTCAGGGGCAGCCCCTGGGGAAACACCATATATTTT